This T cell receptor (beta chain) comes out of a study of T cells in Graves' hyperthyroidism and ophthalmopathy. About the research overall: The authors collected peripheral blood at initial diagnosis, before any treatment.

Findings and caveats of the study: Peripheral blood also featured most of the thyroid clonotypes expanded above 0.001.

RNA transcripts were the template for amplifying TCR beta CDR3 regions. First-round RT-PCR with HTBI primers amplified the TCR CDR3 region. TCRdb recomputed calls from the multiplex PCR reads with MiXCR, one row per CDR3 protein. Of hundreds of thousands of distinct CDR3 sequences in the sample, roughly 20% were seen once. The germline V gene encodes CDR1 SGHTA and CDR2 FQGTGA. The CDR3 runs 16 residues. V was trimmed by 4 bases and J by 0 bases, leaving 14 bases between them. This clonotype turned up a few times. Its antigen is not identified. This chain uses TRBV7-3 with TRBJ2-3; D is possibly TRBD1 (6 bases). The receptor was isolated from a man aged 25-40 years with Graves' ophthalmopathy. Sequenced: blood. The CDR3 reads CASSSLGGGSTDTQYF. For the CDR3, the DNA is TGTGCCAGCAGCTCACTCGGTGGGGGCAGCACAGATACGCAGTATTTT.